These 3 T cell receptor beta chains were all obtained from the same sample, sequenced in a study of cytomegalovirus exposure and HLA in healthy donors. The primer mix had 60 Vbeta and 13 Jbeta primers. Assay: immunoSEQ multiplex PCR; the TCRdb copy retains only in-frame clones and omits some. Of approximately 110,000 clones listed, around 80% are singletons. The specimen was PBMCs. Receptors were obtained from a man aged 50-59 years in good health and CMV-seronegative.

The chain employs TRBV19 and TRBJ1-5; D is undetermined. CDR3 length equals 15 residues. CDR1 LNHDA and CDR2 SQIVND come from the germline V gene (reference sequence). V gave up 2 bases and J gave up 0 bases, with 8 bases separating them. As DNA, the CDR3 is TGTGCCAGTAGTATATCTCCCGGTAGCAATCAGCCCCAGCATTTT. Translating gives CASSISPGSNQPQHF.

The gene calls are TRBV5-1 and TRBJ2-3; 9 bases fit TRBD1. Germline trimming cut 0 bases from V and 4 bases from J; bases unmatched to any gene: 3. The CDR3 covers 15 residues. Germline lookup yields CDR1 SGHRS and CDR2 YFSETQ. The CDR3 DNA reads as TGCGCCAGCAGCTTGGTACAGGGGGCCGCAGATACGCAGTATTTT. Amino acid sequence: CASSLVQGAADTQYF.

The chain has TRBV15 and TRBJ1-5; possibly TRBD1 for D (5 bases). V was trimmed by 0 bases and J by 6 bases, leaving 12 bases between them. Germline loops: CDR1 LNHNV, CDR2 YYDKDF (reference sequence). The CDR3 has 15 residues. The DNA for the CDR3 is TGTGCCACCAGCAGAGATGACAGTCGTAGTCAGCCCCAGCATTTT. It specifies CATSRDDSRSQPQHF.